A selection of T cell receptor beta chains follows, all from one sample in a study of shared clonotypes between healthy human individuals. Here immunoSEQ multiplex PCR was the method, and the copy in TCRdb shows in-frame clones only, minus some. The sample consists of 330,000 or so clones, 74% of them appearing once. The sample was memory CD4+ T cells sorted from blood. These receptors all stem from a man aged 25 to 40 in good health. The CDR3 runs from the conserved cysteine through the conserved F or W. Each record gives: CDR3 DNA, CDR3 protein, D gene, V gene, J gene, CDR3 length, clone size. A D gene is named only where the DNA matches it firmly. Only part of the rows carry a size: once, few, many, or a class if the clone is expanded.

TGTGCCAGCAGTGCCACTGTGAGCGGCGCCTACAATGAGCAGTTCTTC,CASSATVSGAYNEQFF,.,TRBV6-1,TRBJ2-1,16,.
TGCAGCGTCGCCTGGGAGCCGTACAATGAGCAGTTCTTC,CSVAWEPYNEQFF,.,TRBV29-1,TRBJ2-1,13,many
TGTGCCAGTAGTATCGCGGTTGGGTCAGGGCGGTACTATGGCTACACCTTC,CASSIAVGSGRYYGYTF,.,TRBV19,TRBJ1-2,17,once
TGTGCCAGCAGCTTACCCCGGGACAGGGGGATAGACGAGCAGTACTTC,CASSLPRDRGIDEQYF,TRBD1,TRBV11-2,TRBJ2-7,16,.
TGTGCCAGTAGTATAGAAGTTAGGCCCATCAGAGGAGAGTTCTTC,CASSIEVRPIRGEFF,.,TRBV19,TRBJ2-1,15,few
TGCGCCAGCCGCGGCGACATTACGCAGTATTTT,CASRGDITQYF,.,TRBV5-1,TRBJ2-3,11,.
TGTGCCAGCAGTACCGACAGCGGAGAGACCCAGTACTTC,CASSTDSGETQYF,.,TRBV6-5,TRBJ2-5,13,.
TGTGCCAGTAGTCCTTCTAGTCTCTACGAGCAGTACTTC,CASSPSSLYEQYF,.,TRBV19,TRBJ2-7,13,.
TGTGCCAGCAGCTTATCTCGAAACACTGAAGCTTTCTTT,CASSLSRNTEAFF,.,TRBV7-2,TRBJ1-1,13,.
TGTGCCAGCAGTTACCGGCTGTCCGGATATAATGAAAAACTGTTTTTT,CASSYRLSGYNEKLFF,.,TRBV6-5,TRBJ1-4,16,.
TGTGCCAGCAGTTTATTAGATAGCGGGAGGGCCCTCGAGCAGTACTTC,CASSLLDSGRALEQYF,TRBD2,TRBV27,TRBJ2-7,16,many
TGCAGCGTTGATCAAGGGAGGGTCACAGATACGCAGTATTTT,CSVDQGRVTDTQYF,TRBD2,TRBV29-1,TRBJ2-3,14,.
TGCGCCAGCCAGGGCCCACCCGGCTATGGCTACACCTTC,CASQGPPGYGYTF,.,TRBV5-1,TRBJ1-2,13,once
TGTGCCATCAGTGAGAGCGTAGGGAATGGCTACACCTTC,CAISESVGNGYTF,.,TRBV10-3,TRBJ1-2,13,.
TGTGCCACTCGACTAGCGGGAGTTGAGCAGTTCTTC,CATRLAGVEQFF,TRBD2,TRBV19,TRBJ2-1,12,once
TGTGCCTGGGGGGGTAAGTCGAATCGATGGAGCTCCTACAATGAGCAGTTCTTC,CAWGGKSNRWSSYNEQFF,.,TRBV30,TRBJ2-1,18,.
TGTGCCAGCAGTTCACTCGACAGGACAGCTGAAGCTTTCTTT,CASSSLDRTAEAFF,.,TRBV27,TRBJ1-1,14,.
TGTGCCAGCAGTCCTCTTGGGGCAGGCAGCTCTGGAAACACCATATATTTT,CASSPLGAGSSGNTIYF,.,TRBV28,TRBJ1-3,17,.
TGTGCCAGCAGCCATGGGACAGCGGGGTACTTC,CASSHGTAGYF,.,TRBV6-5,TRBJ2-7,11,.
TGCGCCAGCAGCCAAGCCCCGACTAGCGGTCTTTCCTACGAGCAGTACTTC,CASSQAPTSGLSYEQYF,TRBD2,TRBV4-1,TRBJ2-7,17,few
TGTGCCAGCTCACCATCAGGGGTCGCTGGCTACACCTTC,CASSPSGVAGYTF,.,TRBV18,TRBJ1-2,13,few
TGCGCCAGCAGTGAGAGCATAGGACAGGGACCTTACGAGCAGTACTTC,CASSESIGQGPYEQYF,TRBD1,TRBV10-2,TRBJ2-7,16,.
TGTGCCAGCAGTGGCATCCACGGCCTGAACACTGAAGCTTTCTTT,CASSGIHGLNTEAFF,.,TRBV2,TRBJ1-1,15,once
TGTGCTAGTGGTTTTGGGGGGAGGACTGAAGCTTTCTTT,CASGFGGRTEAFF,.,TRBV12-5,TRBJ1-1,13,.
TGTGCCAGCAGCCCTCACCGGGACAGACAAGAGACCCAGTACTTC,CASSPHRDRQETQYF,TRBD1,TRBV9,TRBJ2-5,15,.
TGCGCCAGCAGTGAAGAGCGGGACGGCACAGATACGCAGTATTTT,CASSEERDGTDTQYF,TRBD2,TRBV10-1,TRBJ2-3,15,.
TGTGCCAGCAGCGTAGTGGCTAGCCCCTACAATGAGCAGTTCTTC,CASSVVASPYNEQFF,.,TRBV9,TRBJ2-1,15,few
TGTGCCAGCAGCCTGAAACCGGGACTAGCGGAAACCCGCTCCTACGAGCAGTACTTC,CASSLKPGLAETRSYEQYF,TRBD2,TRBV27,TRBJ2-7,19,few
TGCGCCAGCAGCTTTGGGACTAGCGGGAGGGTACCCTACGAGCAGTACTTC,CASSFGTSGRVPYEQYF,TRBD2,TRBV5-1,TRBJ2-7,17,once
TGTGCCAGCAGTCGACGGGCAGTGGGCGAGCAGTACTTC,CASSRRAVGEQYF,.,TRBV28,TRBJ2-7,13,.
TGCAGCGTTGGCATGGGTGATAGGAGCTACGAGCAGTACTTC,CSVGMGDRSYEQYF,.,TRBV29-1,TRBJ2-7,14,.
TGTGCCAGCAGTTACTCCCTGGGGGCCAACGTCCTGACTTTC,CASSYSLGANVLTF,.,TRBV6-6,TRBJ2-6,14,once
TGCGCCAGCAGCTTGGAGGGGATCTCTGGAAACACCATATATTTT,CASSLEGISGNTIYF,.,TRBV5-1,TRBJ1-3,15,few
TGTGCCAGCAGAGGGCAGCGGGGGGCTACCTACGAGCAGTACTTC,CASRGQRGATYEQYF,TRBD2,TRBV6-1,TRBJ2-7,15,.
TGTGCCAGCAGCTTAGTAAGCGGGAGGGCCTTGTACAATGAGCAGTTCTTC,CASSLVSGRALYNEQFF,TRBD2,TRBV11-2,TRBJ2-1,17,.
TGTGCCAGCAGCCAGGGGGGGGCCGAGTCCGATGAGCAGTTCTTC,CASSQGGAESDEQFF,.,TRBV28,TRBJ2-1,15,.
TGTGCCAGCACCCAGGAAGGGGCAAACCCGCCCGGGCAGTACTTC,CASTQEGANPPGQYF,.,TRBV2,TRBJ2-7,15,.
TGTGCCAGCACCCAGGGGGCAGCGGGTCAGCCCCAGCATTTT,CASTQGAAGQPQHF,TRBD1,TRBV6-5,TRBJ1-5,14,.
TGTGCCATTCGAGGGGGGCCTGGCTACACCTTC,CAIRGGPGYTF,.,TRBV19,TRBJ1-2,11,.
TGTGCCAGCAGTGTTTTCACGGGACCATACGAGCAGTACTTC,CASSVFTGPYEQYF,.,TRBV6-1,TRBJ2-7,14,few
TGTGCCAGCAGCCTCCTACGCTCCCGTGGGGTGAACACTGAAGCTTTCTTT,CASSLLRSRGVNTEAFF,.,TRBV7-2,TRBJ1-1,17,.
TGTGCCAGCAGCTACCGACAGGGGACGATCTACGAGCAGTACTTC,CASSYRQGTIYEQYF,TRBD1,TRBV7-9,TRBJ2-7,15,.
TGTGCCAGCTCACCAAGCAGGGGTAATGAAAAACTGTTTTTT,CASSPSRGNEKLFF,.,TRBV18,TRBJ1-4,14,once
TGTGCCAGCAGCCGTCTATCGGAGACCCAGTACTTC,CASSRLSETQYF,.,TRBV7-6,TRBJ2-5,12,.
TGTGCCAGCAGTTCCATGCTAGCGAAGCAGGCCTACGAGCAGTACTTC,CASSSMLAKQAYEQYF,.,TRBV2,TRBJ2-7,16,.
TGTGCCAGCAGCCCGGGACAGGGGAGGCTTGCTTTCTTT,CASSPGQGRLAFF,TRBD1,TRBV7-2,TRBJ1-1,13,.
TGCGCCAGCAGCTCCGGGACAGTTATTGATCAGCCCCAGCATTTT,CASSSGTVIDQPQHF,TRBD1,TRBV5-1,TRBJ1-5,15,.
TGTGCCAGTAGTGCCCCTTGGACAGCTAACTATGGCTACACCTTC,CASSAPWTANYGYTF,.,TRBV19,TRBJ1-2,15,.
TGTGCCAGCAGCCAAGGAGGTTGGCGGGAAAACATTCAGTACTTC,CASSQGGWRENIQYF,.,TRBV14,TRBJ2-4,15,.
TGTGCCAGCAGCACCGGGACTAGCGGGAGACAAGAGACCCAGTACTTC,CASSTGTSGRQETQYF,TRBD2,TRBV6-6,TRBJ2-5,16,.
TGTGCCAGCAGTGGGGGACGGTTTGGATACCAGCCCCAGCATTTT,CASSGGRFGYQPQHF,.,TRBV28,TRBJ1-5,15,many